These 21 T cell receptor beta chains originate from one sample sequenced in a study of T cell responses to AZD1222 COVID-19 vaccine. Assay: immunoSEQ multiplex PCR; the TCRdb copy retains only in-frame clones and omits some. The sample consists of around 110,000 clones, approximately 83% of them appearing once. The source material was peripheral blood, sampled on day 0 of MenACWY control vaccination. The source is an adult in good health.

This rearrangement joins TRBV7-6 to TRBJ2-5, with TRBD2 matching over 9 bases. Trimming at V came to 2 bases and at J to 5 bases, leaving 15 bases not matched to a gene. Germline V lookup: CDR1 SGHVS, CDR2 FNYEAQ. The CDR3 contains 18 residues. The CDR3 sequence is CASSLRSRGSGGTETQYF. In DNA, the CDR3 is TGTGCCAGCAGCTTACGATCGAGAGGGAGCGGGGGGACGGAGACCCAGTACTTC.

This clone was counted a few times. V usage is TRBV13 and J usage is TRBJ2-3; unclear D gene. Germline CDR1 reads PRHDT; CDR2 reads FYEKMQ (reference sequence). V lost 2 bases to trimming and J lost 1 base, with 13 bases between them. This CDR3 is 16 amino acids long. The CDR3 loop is CASSLIGDFGTDTQYF. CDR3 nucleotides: TGTGCCAGCAGCTTAATTGGGGATTTCGGCACAGATACGCAGTATTTT.

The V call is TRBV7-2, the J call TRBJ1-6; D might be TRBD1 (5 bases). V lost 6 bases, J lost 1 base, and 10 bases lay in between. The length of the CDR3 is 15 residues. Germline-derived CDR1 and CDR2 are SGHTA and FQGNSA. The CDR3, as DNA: TGTGCCAGCAGGGACATGGGGTCCTATAATTCACCCCTCCACTTT. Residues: CASRDMGSYNSPLHF.

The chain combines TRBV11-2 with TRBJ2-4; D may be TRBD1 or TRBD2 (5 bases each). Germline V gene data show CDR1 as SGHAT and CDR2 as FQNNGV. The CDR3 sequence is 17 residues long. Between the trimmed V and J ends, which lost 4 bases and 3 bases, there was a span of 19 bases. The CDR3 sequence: CASSSSPGTDGKNIQYF. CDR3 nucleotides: TGTGCCAGCAGCTCCTCTCCAGGGACGGACGGCAAAAACATTCAGTACTTC.

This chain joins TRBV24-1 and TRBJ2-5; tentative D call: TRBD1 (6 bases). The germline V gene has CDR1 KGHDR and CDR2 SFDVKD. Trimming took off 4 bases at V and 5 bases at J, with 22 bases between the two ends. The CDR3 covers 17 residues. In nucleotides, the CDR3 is TGTGCCACCAGTGAGCCTCAAACCGGGACAATGGAGGAGACCCAGTACTTC. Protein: CATSEPQTGTMEETQYF.

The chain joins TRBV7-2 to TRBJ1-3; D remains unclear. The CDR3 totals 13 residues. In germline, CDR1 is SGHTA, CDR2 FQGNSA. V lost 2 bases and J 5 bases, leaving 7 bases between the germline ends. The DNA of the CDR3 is TGTGCCAGCAGCTTATTTGGGAGAAACACCATATATTTT. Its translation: CASSLFGRNTIYF.

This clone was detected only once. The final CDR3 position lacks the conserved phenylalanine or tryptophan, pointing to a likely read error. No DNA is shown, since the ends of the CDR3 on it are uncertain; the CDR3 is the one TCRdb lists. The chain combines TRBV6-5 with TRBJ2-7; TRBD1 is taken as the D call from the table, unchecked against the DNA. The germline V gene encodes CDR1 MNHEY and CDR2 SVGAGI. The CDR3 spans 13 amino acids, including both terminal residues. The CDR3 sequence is CASSYGPQGPNFL.

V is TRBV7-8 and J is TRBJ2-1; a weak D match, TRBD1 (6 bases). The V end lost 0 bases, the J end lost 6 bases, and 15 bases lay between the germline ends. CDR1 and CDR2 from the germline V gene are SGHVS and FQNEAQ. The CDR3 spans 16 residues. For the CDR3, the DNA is TGTGCCAGCAGCTTAGCCCGGACAGTCAGGGCCAATGAGCAGTTCTTC. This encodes CASSLARTVRANEQFF.

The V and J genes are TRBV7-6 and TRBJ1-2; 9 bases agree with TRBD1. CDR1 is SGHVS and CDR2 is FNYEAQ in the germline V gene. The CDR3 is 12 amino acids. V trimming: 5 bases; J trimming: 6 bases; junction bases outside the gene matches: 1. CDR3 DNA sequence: TGTGCCAGCAGCCGGACAGGGGATGGCTACACCTTC. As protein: CASSRTGDGYTF.

The CDR3 protein is CASSLMGRDGNTIYF. For the CDR3, the DNA is TGTGCCAGCAGCCTAATGGGTAGGGATGGAAACACCATATATTTT. The V gene is TRBV28, the J gene TRBJ1-3; D is ambiguous. CDR3 size: 15 residues. V dropped 6 bases and J dropped 3 bases, with 15 bases sitting between them. CDR1 MDHEN and CDR2 SYDVKM come from the germline V gene.

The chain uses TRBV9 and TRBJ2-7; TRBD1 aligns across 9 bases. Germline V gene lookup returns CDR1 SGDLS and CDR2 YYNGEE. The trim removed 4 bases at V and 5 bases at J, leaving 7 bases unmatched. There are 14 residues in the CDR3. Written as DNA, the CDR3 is TGTGCCAGCAGCCCCGGGACAGGGTTCAACGAGCAGTACTTC. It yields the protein CASSPGTGFNEQYF.

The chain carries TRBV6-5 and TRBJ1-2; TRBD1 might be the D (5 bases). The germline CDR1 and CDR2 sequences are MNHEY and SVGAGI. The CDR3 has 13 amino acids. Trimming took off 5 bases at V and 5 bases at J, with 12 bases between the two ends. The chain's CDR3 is CASSTDSPYGYTF. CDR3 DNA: TGTGCCAGCAGTACCGACAGCCCTTATGGCTACACCTTC.

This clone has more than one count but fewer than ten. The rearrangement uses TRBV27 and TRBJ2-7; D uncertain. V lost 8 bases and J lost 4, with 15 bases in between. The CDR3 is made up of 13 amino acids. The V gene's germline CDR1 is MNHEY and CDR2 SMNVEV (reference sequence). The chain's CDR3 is CASGYSDRYEQYF. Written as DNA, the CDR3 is TGTGCCAGCGGGTACTCGGATCGTTACGAGCAGTACTTC.

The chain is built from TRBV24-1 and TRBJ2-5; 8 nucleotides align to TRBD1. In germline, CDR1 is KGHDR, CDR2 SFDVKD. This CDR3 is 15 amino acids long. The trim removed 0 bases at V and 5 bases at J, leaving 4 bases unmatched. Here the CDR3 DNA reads TGTGCCACCAGTGATTTGGGACAGGGCCTGGAGACCCAGTACTTC. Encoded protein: CATSDLGQGLETQYF.

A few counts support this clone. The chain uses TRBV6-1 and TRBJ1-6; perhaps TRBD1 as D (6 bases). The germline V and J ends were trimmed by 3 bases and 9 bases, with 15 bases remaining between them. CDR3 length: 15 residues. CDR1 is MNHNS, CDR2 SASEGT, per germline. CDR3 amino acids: CASSEIRRGGSPLHF. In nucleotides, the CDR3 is TGTGCCAGCAGTGAGATTCGCAGGGGAGGTTCACCCCTCCACTTT.

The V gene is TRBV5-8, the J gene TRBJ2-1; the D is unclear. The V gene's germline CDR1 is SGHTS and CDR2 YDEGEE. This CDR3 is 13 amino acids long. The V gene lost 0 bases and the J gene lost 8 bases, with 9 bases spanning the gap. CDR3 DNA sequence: TGTGCCAGCAGCTTGGCCGAAGGATATGAGCAGTTCTTC. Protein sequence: CASSLAEGYEQFF.

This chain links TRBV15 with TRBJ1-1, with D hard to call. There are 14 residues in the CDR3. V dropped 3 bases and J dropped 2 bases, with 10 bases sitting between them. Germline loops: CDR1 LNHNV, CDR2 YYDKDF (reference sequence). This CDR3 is CATSRSRFNTEAFF. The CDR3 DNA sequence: TGTGCCACCAGCAGGTCGCGGTTCAACACTGAAGCTTTCTTT.

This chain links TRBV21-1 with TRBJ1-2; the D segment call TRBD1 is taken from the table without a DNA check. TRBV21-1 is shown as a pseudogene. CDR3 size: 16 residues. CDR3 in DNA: TGTGCCAGCAGCGCACGAAGGGGACAGGGGGTGTTTGGCTACACCTTC. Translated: CASSARRGQGVFGYTF.

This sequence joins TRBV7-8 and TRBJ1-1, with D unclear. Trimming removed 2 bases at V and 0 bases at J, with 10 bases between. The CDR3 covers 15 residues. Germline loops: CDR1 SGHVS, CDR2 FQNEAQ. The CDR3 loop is CASSLSGSMNTEAFF. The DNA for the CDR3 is TGTGCCAGCAGCTTAAGCGGCAGCATGAACACTGAAGCTTTCTTT. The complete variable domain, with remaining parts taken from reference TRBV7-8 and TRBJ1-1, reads GAGVSQSPRYKVAKRGQDVALRCDPISGHVSLFWYQQALGQGPEFLTYFQNEAQLDKSGLPSDRFFAERPEGSVSTLKIQRTQQEDSAVYLCASSLSGSMNTEAFFGQGTRLTVV.

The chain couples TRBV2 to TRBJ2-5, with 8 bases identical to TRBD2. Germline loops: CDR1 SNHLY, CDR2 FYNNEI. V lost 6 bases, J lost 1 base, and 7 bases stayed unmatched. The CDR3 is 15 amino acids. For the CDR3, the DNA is TGTGCCAGCAGGGCGTCGAGCGGGGGCCAAGAGACCCAGTACTTC. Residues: CASRASSGGQETQYF.

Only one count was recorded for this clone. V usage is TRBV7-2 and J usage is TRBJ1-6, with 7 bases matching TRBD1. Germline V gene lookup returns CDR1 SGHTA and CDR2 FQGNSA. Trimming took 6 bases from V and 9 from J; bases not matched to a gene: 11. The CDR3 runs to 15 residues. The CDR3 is CASSPDRQRGSPLHF. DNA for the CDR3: TGTGCCAGCAGTCCGGACAGGCAGAGGGGTTCACCCCTCCACTTT. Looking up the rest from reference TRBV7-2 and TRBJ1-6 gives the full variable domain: GAGVSQSPSNKVTEKGKDVELRCDPISGHTALYWYRQSLGQGLEFLIYFQGNSAPDKSGLPSDRFSAERTGGSVSTLTIQRTQQEDSAVYLCASSPDRQRGSPLHFGNGTRLTVT.